The 24 T cell receptor beta chains in this list originate from one sample, sequenced in a study of blood T cell repertoires in COVID-19. Assay: immunoSEQ multiplex PCR; the TCRdb copy retains only in-frame clones and omits some. The sample consists of 450,000 to 500,000 clones, approximately 83% of them appearing once. The sample was peripheral blood. These receptors were collected from a human donor in a cohort sampled during active COVID-19.

The chain combines TRBV19 with TRBJ2-3; TRBD2 aligns across 9 bases. V lost 6 bases, J lost 4 bases, and 11 bases stayed unmatched. CDR3 length: 16 amino acids. Per the germline V gene, CDR1 is LNHDA and CDR2 is SQIVND (reference sequence). CDR3 sequence (DNA): TGTGCCAGTAGCCAAAGGGGCGGGAGGGCCGCAGATACGCAGTATTTT. It translates to CASSQRGGRAADTQYF. The full variable domain, in which reference TRBV19 and TRBJ2-3 provide the parts outside the CDR3, is DGGITQSPKYLFRKEGQNVTLSCEQNLNHDAMYWYRQDPGQGLRLIYYSQIVNDFQKGDIAEGYSVSREKKESFPLTVTSAQKNPTAFYLCASSQRGGRAADTQYFGPGTRLTVL.

This chain connects TRBV29-1 to TRBJ2-5, with TRBD1 matching over 11 bases. J lost 7 bases, V lost 7 bases, and 11 bases had no gene match. The CDR3 consists of 14 residues. CDR1 is SQVTM, CDR2 ANQGSEA, per germline. This CDR3 reads CSARTGGRSGTQYF. The CDR3, as DNA: TGCAGCGCCCGGACAGGGGGCCGGTCGGGGACCCAGTACTTC. Complete variable domain (other parts from reference TRBV29-1 and TRBJ2-5): SAVISQKPSRDICQRGTSLTIQCQVDSQVTMMFWYRQQPGQSLTLIATANQGSEATYESGFVIDKFPISRPNLTFSTLTVSNMSPEDSSIYLCSARTGGRSGTQYFGPGTRLLVL.

The genes are TRBV7-2 and TRBJ2-5; the match to TRBD2 covers 7 bases. The germline V gene encodes CDR1 SGHTA and CDR2 FQGNSA. The V segment lost 5 bases and the J segment 2 bases; nucleotides outside the gene matches: 5. The CDR3 is 14 residues long. Written as DNA, the CDR3 is TGTGCCAGCAGCCGGCGGCGGGAGCAAGAGACCCAGTACTTC. Amino acid sequence: CASSRRREQETQYF.

The V and J genes are TRBV25-1 and TRBJ2-1, with TRBD1 matching 9 bases. V shed 0 bases, J shed 5 bases, and the junction held 5 bases outside the gene matches. The germline V gene has CDR1 MGHDK and CDR2 SYGVNS. CDR3 size: 16 residues. This CDR3 reads CASSEYRGQGNNEQFF. The CDR3, as DNA: TGTGCCAGCAGTGAATATCGGGGACAGGGTAACAATGAGCAGTTCTTC.

V and J are TRBV19 and TRBJ1-2, with D possibly matching TRBD1 (6 bases). V gave up 2 bases and J gave up 4 bases, with 11 bases separating them. Looked up from germline, CDR1 is LNHDA and CDR2 is SQIVND (reference sequence). CDR3 length: 14 amino acids. CDR3 residues: CASSITAGVYGYTF. For the CDR3, the DNA is TGTGCCAGTAGTATAACTGCAGGGGTCTATGGCTACACCTTC.

A single count supports this clone. This chain joins TRBV25-1 and TRBJ2-3, with 7 bases identical to TRBD1. Per the germline V gene, CDR1 is MGHDK and CDR2 is SYGVNS. The V gene end was trimmed by 4 bases and the J gene end by 5 bases; junction bases not matched to a gene: 9. This CDR3 spans 15 amino acids. Here the CDR3 reads CASSGFTGAGDTQYF. The CDR3 nucleotides read TGTGCCAGCAGTGGATTTACAGGGGCAGGAGATACGCAGTATTTT. The variable domain in full, completed from reference TRBV25-1 and TRBJ2-3, reads EADIYQTPRYLVIGTGKKITLECSQTMGHDKMYWYQQDPGMELHLIHYSYGVNSTEKGDLSSESTVSRIRTEHFPLTLESARPSHTSQYLCASSGFTGAGDTQYFGPGTRLTVL.

This clone was picked up many times. In nucleotides, the CDR3 is TGCAGCGTTGCCGACAGGGTGAGGGCGAACACCGGGGAGCTGTTTTTT. It yields the protein CSVADRVRANTGELFF. The chain couples TRBV29-1 to TRBJ2-2; 7 bases are a match to TRBD1. This CDR3 region has 16 residues. Losses at the gene ends were 4 bases for V and 0 bases for J; bases not matched to a gene: 8. The germline V gene encodes CDR1 SQVTM and CDR2 ANQGSEA.

The rearrangement links TRBV4-3 to TRBJ1-6, with D perhaps TRBD1 (6 bases). V gave up 4 bases and J gave up 11 bases, with 9 bases separating them. This CDR3 region has 12 residues. CDR1 is LGHNA and CDR2 is YSLEER in the germline V gene. The CDR3 bases are TGCGCCAGCAGCCTGGACAGAACACCCCTCCACTTT. It specifies CASSLDRTPLHF.

This clone appeared once. The chain has TRBV6-5 and TRBJ1-5; D is perhaps TRBD1 (5 bases). Deletions cut 0 bases from V and 3 bases from J, with 9 bases between. Germline CDR1 is MNHEY and CDR2 is SVGAGI. The CDR3 totals 15 residues. CDR3 amino acids: CASSYSGRANQPQHF. CDR3 nucleotide sequence: TGTGCCAGCAGTTACTCCGGCAGGGCCAATCAGCCCCAGCATTTT.

This chain links TRBV12-3 or TRBV12-4 with TRBJ2-5, with D possibly matching TRBD2 (6 bases). The CDR3 runs to 13 residues. Trimming took off 3 bases at V and 2 bases at J, with 7 bases between the two ends. The CDR3 coding sequence is TGTGCCAGCAGTTTGGGGAGGCAAGAGACCCAGTACTTC. This codes for CASSLGRQETQYF.

CDR3 DNA sequence: TGTGCCAGCAGCTTGGGGGCTAGCGCAGCCTACGAGCAGTACTTC. Translated: CASSLGASAAYEQYF. The genes are TRBV5-6 and TRBJ2-7, with D possibly being TRBD2 (6 bases). This CDR3 has 15 amino acids. Germline V lookup: CDR1 SGHDT, CDR2 YYEEEE. Trimming pared 0 bases from V and 2 bases from J, leaving 12 bases between.

The gene calls are TRBV4-3 and TRBJ1-2; D unresolved. V was shortened by 2 bases and J by 4 bases, with 8 bases between the two germline ends. The germline V gene encodes CDR1 LGHNA and CDR2 YSLEER. This CDR3 has 13 residues. The DNA for the CDR3 is TGCGCCAGCAGCCAACCGGGAGTCTATGGCTACACCTTC. It encodes CASSQPGVYGYTF.

The V call is TRBV4-2, the J call TRBJ2-7, with TRBD2 matching over 8 bases. The J segment lost 2 bases and the V segment lost 0 bases, leaving 6 bases of the junction unmatched. CDR1 LGHNA and CDR2 YNFKEQ come from the germline V gene. The CDR3 spans 16 residues. Here the CDR3 reads CASSQDVRGVTYEQYF. The CDR3 nucleotides are TGTGCCAGCAGCCAAGATGTGCGGGGGGTTACCTACGAGCAGTACTTC.

For the CDR3, the DNA is TGTGCCAGCAGCTTAACGGCTAGCGGGAGGGCCGACAGCTCCTACAATGAGCAGTTCTTC. It translates to CASSLTASGRADSSYNEQFF. The chain recombines TRBV7-3 with TRBJ2-1; 12 nucleotides align to TRBD2. The CDR3 contains 20 residues. J was trimmed by 0 bases and V by 0 bases; bases with no gene match: 9. Germline CDR1 is SGHTA and CDR2 is FQGTGA.

The V and J genes are TRBV19 and TRBJ2-1; TRBD2 matches at 12 bases. Germline values: CDR1 LNHDA, CDR2 SQIVND (reference sequence). The CDR3 length is 18 residues. V shed 4 bases and J 4 bases; nucleotides not matched to a gene: 11. CDR3 nucleotides: TGTGCCAGTAGTACCTCGGGGCTAGCGGGAGGGCAGTACAATGAGCAGTTCTTC. Residues: CASSTSGLAGGQYNEQFF.

The chain recombines TRBV3-1 (or the pseudogene TRBV3-2) with TRBJ1-2; D is possibly TRBD1 (5 bases). The CDR3 has 14 amino acids. V lost 0 bases, J lost 3 bases, and 8 bases lay in between. Germline CDR1 and CDR2: LGHDT and YNNKEL (reference sequence). CDR3 region: CASSQEGGDYGYTF. In DNA form, the CDR3 reads TGTGCCAGCAGCCAAGAGGGAGGGGACTATGGCTACACCTTC.

The chain joins TRBV30 to TRBJ2-7; D is unclear. CDR3 length: 12 amino acids. Trimming took 0 bases from V and 2 from J, leaving 5 bases between them. CDR1 and CDR2 (germline): GTSNPN, SVGIG (reference sequence). The CDR3: CAWSVQAYEQYF. CDR3 in DNA: TGTGCCTGGAGTGTGCAGGCCTACGAGCAGTACTTC. Full variable domain (missing parts from reference TRBV30 and TRBJ2-7): SQTIHQWPATLVQPVGSPLSLECTVEGTSNPNLYWYRQAAGRGLQLLFYSVGIGQISSEVPQNLSASRPQDRQFILSSKKLLLSDSGFYLCAWSVQAYEQYFGPGTRLTVT.

This sequence joins TRBV15 and TRBJ1-4; weak D call: TRBD1 (5 bases). Germline V lookup: CDR1 LNHNV, CDR2 YYDKDF (reference sequence). Trimming pared 0 bases from V and 11 bases from J, leaving 13 bases between. The CDR3 is 14 amino acids. The CDR3 DNA reads as TGTGCCACCAGCAGAGATCTTGTCCGGGGGAAACTGTTTTTT. It specifies CATSRDLVRGKLFF.

The CDR3 sequence: CASSQPGLATSGANVLTF. Written as DNA, the CDR3 is TGTGCCAGCTCACAACCGGGACTGGCGACCTCTGGGGCCAACGTCCTGACTTTC. V usage is TRBV18 and J usage is TRBJ2-6; tentative D call: TRBD2 (6 bases). Germline CDR1 is KGHSH and CDR2 is LQKENI. CDR3 length equals 18 residues. V gave up 4 bases and J gave up 0 bases, with 16 bases separating them.

The chain employs TRBV5-1 and TRBJ1-2; no reliable D call. The CDR3 spans 13 residues. Trimming cost V 8 bases and J 8 bases, with 19 bases left between them. Germline-derived CDR1 and CDR2 are SGHRS and YFSETQ. The CDR3 loop reads CARPPNGDRGYTF. For the CDR3, the DNA is TGCGCCAGGCCTCCTAACGGGGATCGGGGCTACACCTTC.

To note about this clone: Different DNA sequences within this sample yield the same CDR3. CDR3 in DNA: TGTGCCAGCAGCTTGAGGGTCGCAGATACGCAGTATTTT. It codes for CASSLRVADTQYF. This chain connects TRBV7-2 to TRBJ2-3; TRBD2 is a possible D gene (5 bases). The V end was cut by 3 bases, the J end by 4 bases, with 8 bases between. The CDR3 loop spans 13 amino acids. CDR1 is SGHTA and CDR2 is FQGNSA in the germline V gene.

The genes are TRBV5-1 and TRBJ1-3; D is ambiguous. CDR1 is SGHRS, CDR2 YFSETQ, per germline. The CDR3 contains 14 residues. Trimming stripped 1 base from V and 0 bases from J, with 5 bases between. Here the CDR3 reads CASSLSYSGNTIYF. The CDR3 DNA sequence: TGCGCCAGCAGCTTGTCTTACTCTGGAAACACCATATATTTT.

V gene TRBV7-2 combines with J gene TRBJ2-7, with TRBD2 identical over 15 bases. CDR1 SGHTA and CDR2 FQGNSA come from the germline V gene. This CDR3 is built from 15 residues. V shed 3 bases, J shed 10 bases, and the junction held 7 bases outside the gene matches. The CDR3 nucleotides are TGTGCCAGCAGCTTCGGACTAGCGGGAGGGCGGGAACAGTACTTC. Translation gives CASSFGLAGGREQYF.

Here the CDR3 reads CASSLARGTSTDTQYF. The CDR3 coding sequence is TGTGCCAGCAGCTTGGCGCGCGGGACTAGCACAGATACGCAGTATTTT. The chain combines TRBV5-4 with TRBJ2-3; D may be TRBD2 (6 bases). Trimming removed 0 bases at V and 0 bases at J, with 11 bases between. Per germline, CDR1 SGHNT and CDR2 YYREEE (reference sequence). CDR3 length: 16 amino acids.